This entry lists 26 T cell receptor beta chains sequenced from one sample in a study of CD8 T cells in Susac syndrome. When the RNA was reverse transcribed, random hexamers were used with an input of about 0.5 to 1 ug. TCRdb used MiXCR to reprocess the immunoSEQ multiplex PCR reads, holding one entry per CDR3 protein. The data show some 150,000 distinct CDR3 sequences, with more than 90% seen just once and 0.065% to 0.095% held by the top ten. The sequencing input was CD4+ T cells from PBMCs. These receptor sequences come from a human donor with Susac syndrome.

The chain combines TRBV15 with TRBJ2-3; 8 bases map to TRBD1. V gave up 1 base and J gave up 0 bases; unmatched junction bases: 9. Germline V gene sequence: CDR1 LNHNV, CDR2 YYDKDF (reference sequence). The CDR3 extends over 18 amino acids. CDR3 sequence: CATSRGGGTGPSTDTQYF. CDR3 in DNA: TGTGCCACCAGCAGAGGAGGGGGGACAGGACCTAGCACAGATACGCAGTATTTT.

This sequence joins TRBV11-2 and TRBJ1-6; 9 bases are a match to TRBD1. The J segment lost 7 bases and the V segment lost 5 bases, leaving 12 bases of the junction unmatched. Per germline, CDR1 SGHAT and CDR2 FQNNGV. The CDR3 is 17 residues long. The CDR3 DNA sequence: TGTGCCAGCAGCCGATTCCGGGACAGGGCCGCCAATTCACCCCTCCACTTT. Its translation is CASSRFRDRAANSPLHF.

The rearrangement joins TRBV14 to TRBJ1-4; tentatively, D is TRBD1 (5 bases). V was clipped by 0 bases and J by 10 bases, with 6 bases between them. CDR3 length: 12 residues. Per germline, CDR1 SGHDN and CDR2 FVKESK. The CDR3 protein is CASSQEGVKLFF. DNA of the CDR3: TGTGCCAGCAGCCAAGAAGGGGTAAAACTGTTTTTT.

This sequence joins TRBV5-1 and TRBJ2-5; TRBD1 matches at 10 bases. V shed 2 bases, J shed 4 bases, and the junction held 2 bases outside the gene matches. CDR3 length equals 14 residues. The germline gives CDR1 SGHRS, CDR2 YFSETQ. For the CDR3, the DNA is TGCGCCAGCAGCTTCGGGACAGGGGTAGAGACCCAGTACTTC. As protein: CASSFGTGVETQYF. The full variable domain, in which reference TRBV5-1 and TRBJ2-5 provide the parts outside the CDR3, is KAGVTQTPRYLIKTRGQQVTLSCSPISGHRSVSWYQQTPGQGLQFLFEYFSETQRNKGNFPGRFSGRQFSNSRSEMNVSTLELGDSALYLCASSFGTGVETQYFGPGTRLLVL.

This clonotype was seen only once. CDR3 region: CASSQRPSVGEQYF. Written as DNA, the CDR3 is TGTGCCAGCTCTCAAAGGCCATCGGTCGGCGAGCAGTACTTC. The genes are TRBV18 and TRBJ2-7, with no clear D. This CDR3 is built from 14 residues. Per germline, CDR1 KGHSH and CDR2 LQKENI. The V end lost 6 bases, the J end lost 6 bases, and 18 bases lay between the germline ends.

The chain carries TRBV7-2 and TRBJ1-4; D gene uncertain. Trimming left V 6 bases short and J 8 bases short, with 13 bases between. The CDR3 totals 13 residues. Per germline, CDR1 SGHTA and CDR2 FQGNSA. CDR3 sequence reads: CASRPRLGEKLFF. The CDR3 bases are TGTGCCAGCAGGCCCCGACTCGGGGAAAAACTGTTTTTT.

The CDR3 spells CASSQGRLDTQYF. DNA for the CDR3: TGTGCCAGCAGCCAAGGAAGGCTAGATACGCAGTATTTT. This rearrangement joins TRBV4-2 to TRBJ2-3; D is unresolved. With 1 base removed from V and 5 bases from J, the gap between germline ends came to 7 bases. Per the germline V gene, CDR1 is LGHNA and CDR2 is YNFKEQ. CDR3 size: 13 residues.

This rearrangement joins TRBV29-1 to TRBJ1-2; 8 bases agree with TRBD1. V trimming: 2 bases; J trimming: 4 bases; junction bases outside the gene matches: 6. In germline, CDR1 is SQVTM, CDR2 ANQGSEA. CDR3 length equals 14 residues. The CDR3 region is CSVEKAGGGYGYTF. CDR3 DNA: TGCAGCGTTGAAAAGGCAGGGGGCGGCTATGGCTACACCTTC.

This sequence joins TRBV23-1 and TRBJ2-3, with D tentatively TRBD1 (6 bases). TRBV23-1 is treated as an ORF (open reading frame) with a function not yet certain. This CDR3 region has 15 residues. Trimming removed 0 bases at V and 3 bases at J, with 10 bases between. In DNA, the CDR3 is TGCGCCAGCAGTCAATCTCACAGGGCGACAGATACGCAGTATTTT. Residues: CASSQSHRATDTQYF.

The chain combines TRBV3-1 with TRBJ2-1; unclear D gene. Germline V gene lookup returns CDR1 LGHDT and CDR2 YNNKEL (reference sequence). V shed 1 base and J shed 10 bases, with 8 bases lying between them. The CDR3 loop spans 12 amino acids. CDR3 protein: CASSQGELEQFF. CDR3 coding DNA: TGTGCCAGCAGCCAAGGGGAACTGGAGCAGTTCTTC.

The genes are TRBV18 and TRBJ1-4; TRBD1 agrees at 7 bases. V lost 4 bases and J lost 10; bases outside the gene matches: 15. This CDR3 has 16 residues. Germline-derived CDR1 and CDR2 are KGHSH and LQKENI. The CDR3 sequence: CASSLSQPGQSGKLFF. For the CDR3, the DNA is TGTGCCAGCTCACTATCGCAACCGGGACAGTCGGGAAAACTGTTTTTT.

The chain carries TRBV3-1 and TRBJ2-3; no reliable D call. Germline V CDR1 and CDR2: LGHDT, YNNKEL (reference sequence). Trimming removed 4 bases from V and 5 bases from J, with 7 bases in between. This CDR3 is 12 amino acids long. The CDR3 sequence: CASSPTRDTQYF. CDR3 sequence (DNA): TGTGCCAGCAGCCCTACAAGAGATACGCAGTATTTT.

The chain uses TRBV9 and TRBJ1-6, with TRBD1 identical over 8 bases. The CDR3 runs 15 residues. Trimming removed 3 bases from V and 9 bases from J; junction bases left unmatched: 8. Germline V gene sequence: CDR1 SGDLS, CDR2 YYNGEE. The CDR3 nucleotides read TGTGCCAGCAGCGCCTTCGGGACAGGTCTTTCACCCCTCCACTTT. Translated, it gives CASSAFGTGLSPLHF.

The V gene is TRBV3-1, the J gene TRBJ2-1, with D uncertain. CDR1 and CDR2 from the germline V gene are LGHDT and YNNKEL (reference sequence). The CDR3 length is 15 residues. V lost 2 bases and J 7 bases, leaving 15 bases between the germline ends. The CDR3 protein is CASSQSRIQGNEQFF. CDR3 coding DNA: TGTGCCAGCAGCCAAAGCCGAATACAAGGGAATGAGCAGTTCTTC.

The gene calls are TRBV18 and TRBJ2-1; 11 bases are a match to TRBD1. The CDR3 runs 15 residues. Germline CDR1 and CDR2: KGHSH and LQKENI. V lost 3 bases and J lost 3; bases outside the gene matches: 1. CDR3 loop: CASSPGQGGYNEQFF. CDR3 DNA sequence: TGTGCCAGCTCACCGGGACAGGGGGGCTACAATGAGCAGTTCTTC.

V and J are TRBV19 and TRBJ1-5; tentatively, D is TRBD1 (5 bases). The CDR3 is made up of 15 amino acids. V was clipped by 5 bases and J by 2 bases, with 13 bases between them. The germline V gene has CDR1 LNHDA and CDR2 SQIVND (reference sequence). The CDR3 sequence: CASSQGPGGNQPQHF. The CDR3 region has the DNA TGTGCCAGTAGTCAAGGCCCGGGGGGCAATCAGCCCCAGCATTTT.

CDR3 in DNA: TGTGCCAGCAGTTATAGCGGGGCCGACAGGTACGAGCAGTACTTC. This codes for CASSYSGADRYEQYF. The chain carries TRBV7-9 and TRBJ2-7; 8 bases agree with TRBD2. This CDR3 is 15 amino acids long. Trimming at V came to 6 bases and at J to 4 bases, leaving 11 bases not matched to a gene. In germline, CDR1 is SEHNR, CDR2 FQNEAQ (reference sequence).

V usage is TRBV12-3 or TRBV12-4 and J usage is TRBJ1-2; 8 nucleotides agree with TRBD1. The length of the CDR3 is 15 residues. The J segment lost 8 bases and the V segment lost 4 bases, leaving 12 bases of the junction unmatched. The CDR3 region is CASSYPGGALTGYTF. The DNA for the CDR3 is TGTGCCAGCAGTTACCCAGGGGGCGCGTTGACGGGCTACACCTTC.

CDR3 in amino acids: CSVGSLEGGTEAFF. In nucleotides, the CDR3 is TGCAGCGTTGGCTCTCTCGAGGGGGGAACTGAAGCTTTCTTT. The J gene is TRBJ1-1, the V gene TRBV29-1, with TRBD1 as a possible D gene (6 bases). V was cut by 4 bases and J by 5 bases, with 17 bases left in between. CDR3 length: 14 amino acids. CDR1 and CDR2 (germline): SQVTM, ANQGSEA. Variable domain in full (rest from reference TRBV29-1 and TRBJ1-1): SAVISQKPSRDICQRGTSLTIQCQVDSQVTMMFWYRQQPGQSLTLIATANQGSEATYESGFVIDKFPISRPNLTFSTLTVSNMSPEDSSIYLCSVGSLEGGTEAFFGQGTRLTVV.

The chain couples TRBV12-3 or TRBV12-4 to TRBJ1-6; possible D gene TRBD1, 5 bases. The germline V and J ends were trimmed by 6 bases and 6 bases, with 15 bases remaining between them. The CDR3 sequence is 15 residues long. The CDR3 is CASRGPVGGNSPLHF. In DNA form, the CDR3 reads TGTGCCAGCAGAGGACCGGTGGGGGGTAATTCACCCCTCCACTTT.

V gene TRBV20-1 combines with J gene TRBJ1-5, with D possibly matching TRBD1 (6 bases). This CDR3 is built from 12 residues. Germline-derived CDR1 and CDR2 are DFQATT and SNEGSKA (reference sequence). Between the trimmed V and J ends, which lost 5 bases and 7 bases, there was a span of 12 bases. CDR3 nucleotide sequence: TGCAGTGCTGGAACAGGGATACAGCCCCAGCATTTT. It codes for CSAGTGIQPQHF.

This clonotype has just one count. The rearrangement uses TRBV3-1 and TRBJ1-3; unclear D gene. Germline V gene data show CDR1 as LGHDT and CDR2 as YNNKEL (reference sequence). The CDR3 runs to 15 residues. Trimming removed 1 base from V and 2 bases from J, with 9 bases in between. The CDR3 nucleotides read TGTGCCAGCAGCCAAGTGTGGGGAACTGGAAACACCATATATTTT. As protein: CASSQVWGTGNTIYF.

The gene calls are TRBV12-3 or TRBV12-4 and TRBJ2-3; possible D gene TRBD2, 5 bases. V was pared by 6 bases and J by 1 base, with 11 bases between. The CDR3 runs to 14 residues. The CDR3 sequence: CASRDSVGTDTQYF. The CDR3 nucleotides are TGTGCCAGCAGGGACTCCGTAGGCACAGATACGCAGTATTTT.

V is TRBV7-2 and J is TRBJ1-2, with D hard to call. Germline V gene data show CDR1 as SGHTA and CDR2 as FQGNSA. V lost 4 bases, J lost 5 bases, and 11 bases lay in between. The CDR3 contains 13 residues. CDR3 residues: CASSSRVLYGYTF. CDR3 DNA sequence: TGTGCCAGCAGCTCGAGGGTACTATATGGCTACACCTTC.

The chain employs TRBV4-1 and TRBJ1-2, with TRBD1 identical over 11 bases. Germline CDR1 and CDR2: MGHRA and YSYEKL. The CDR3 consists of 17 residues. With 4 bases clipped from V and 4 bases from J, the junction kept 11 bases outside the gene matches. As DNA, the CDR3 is TGCGCCAGCAGCCGTAGTCCGGACAGGGGGCCTGTCTATGGCTACACCTTC. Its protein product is CASSRSPDRGPVYGYTF.

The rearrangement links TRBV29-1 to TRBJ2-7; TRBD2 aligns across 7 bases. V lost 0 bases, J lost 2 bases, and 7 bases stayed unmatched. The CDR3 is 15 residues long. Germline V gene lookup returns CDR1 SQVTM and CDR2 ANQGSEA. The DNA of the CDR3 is TGCAGCGTTGAAGATCTTAGTGGGAGGGCCTACGAGCAGTACTTC. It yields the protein CSVEDLSGRAYEQYF.